The rows below give T cell receptor beta chains drawn from one sample of a study of shared clonotypes between healthy human individuals. Sequencing was performed with immunoSEQ multiplex PCR; in TCRdb, only in-frame clones are kept and a portion is missing. This sample has hundreds of thousands of clones, with 92% found just once. The sequenced sample consisted of naive CD8+ T cells sorted from blood. These TCRs come from a man aged 25 to 40 in good health. Each CDR3 is given with its conserved first and last residue. Fields, in order: J gene, V gene, D gene, clone size, CDR3 protein, CDR3 DNA. The D gene is left open where the match is weak. The size field is filled for only some rows; it gives once, few, many or a size class.

TRBJ1-5 | TRBV7-9 | TRBD1 | . | CASSTTGDSNQPQHF | TGTGCCAGCAGCACGACAGGGGATAGCAATCAGCCCCAGCATTTT
TRBJ2-5 | TRBV11-3 | . | . | CASSTDGTQYF | TGTGCCAGCAGCACCGACGGGACCCAGTACTTC
TRBJ2-5 | TRBV7-9 | . | . | CASSYTGRGLSWETQYF | TGTGCCAGCAGCTACACGGGGAGGGGGCTATCATGGGAGACCCAGTACTTC
TRBJ2-7 | TRBV7-8 | . | . | CASSHYEIYEQYF | TGTGCCAGCAGCCATTATGAAATCTACGAGCAGTACTTC
TRBJ2-1 | TRBV7-9 | TRBD2 | . | CASSFTSVGQFF | TGTGCCAGCAGCTTCACTAGCGTTGGACAGTTCTTC
TRBJ1-5 | TRBV9 | . | once | CASSVGDSNQPQHF | TGTGCCAGCAGCGTAGGAGATAGCAATCAGCCCCAGCATTTT
TRBJ1-2 | TRBV19 | . | . | CASSLGGANYGYTF | TGTGCCAGTTCCCTAGGGGGAGCTAACTATGGCTACACCTTC
TRBJ2-3 | TRBV2 | . | . | CASIVMTDTQYF | TGTGCCAGCATCGTAATGACAGATACGCAGTATTTT
TRBJ2-2 | TRBV7-9 | . | once | CASSPSLPTGELFF | TGTGCCAGCAGCCCAAGTCTACCTACCGGGGAGCTGTTTTTT
TRBJ1-6 | TRBV6-1 | . | . | CASSNGEGGSPLHF | TGTGCCAGCAGCAATGGGGAAGGGGGTTCACCCCTCCACTTT
TRBJ2-7 | TRBV27 | TRBD2 | . | CASSLKGLAGVGLVNEQYF | TGTGCCAGCAGTTTAAAGGGACTAGCGGGAGTAGGTCTTGTAAACGAGCAGTACTTC
TRBJ2-5 | TRBV5-1 | . | . | CASSLAVNYEETQYF | TGCGCCAGCAGCTTGGCAGTAAATTATGAAGAGACCCAGTACTTC
TRBJ2-1 | TRBV5-6 | TRBD2 | once | CASSSAISGSKNEQFF | TGTGCCAGCAGCTCCGCGATTAGCGGGAGTAAAAATGAGCAGTTCTTC
TRBJ2-3 | TRBV15 | TRBD2 | once | CATSRALGLATDTQYF | TGTGCCACCAGCAGAGCTTTAGGACTAGCAACAGATACGCAGTATTTT
TRBJ2-7 | TRBV9 | TRBD1 | . | CASSPPTGTGYEQYF | TGTGCCAGCAGCCCCCCAACCGGGACAGGTTACGAGCAGTACTTC
TRBJ2-7 | TRBV28 | . | . | CASSSPDPKQYF | TGTGCCAGCAGTTCCCCGGACCCAAAGCAGTACTTC
TRBJ2-7 | TRBV30 | TRBD2 | . | CAWSVLLAGDEQYF | TGTGCCTGGAGTGTACTACTAGCGGGAGACGAGCAGTACTTC
TRBJ1-5 | TRBV19 | . | once | CASAPGSNQPQHF | TGTGCCAGCGCCCCAGGTAGCAATCAGCCCCAGCATTTT
TRBJ1-1 | TRBV27 | . | . | CASLEGRNAEAFF | TGTGCCAGCCTGGAGGGGAGAAACGCTGAAGCTTTCTTT
TRBJ2-1 | TRBV11-2 | TRBD2 | . | CASSLDHPSGGDDEQFF | TGTGCCAGCAGCTTAGATCACCCTAGCGGGGGAGACGATGAGCAGTTCTTC
TRBJ2-5 | TRBV27 | TRBD1 | . | CASSADRGLETQYF | TGTGCCAGCAGTGCCGACAGGGGGTTGGAGACCCAGTACTTC
TRBJ2-7 | TRBV6-1 | . | . | CASREGSGPGEQYF | TGTGCCAGCAGGGAGGGGAGTGGTCCTGGCGAGCAGTACTTC
TRBJ2-3 | TRBV27 | . | . | CASCRGTHGTDTQYF | TGTGCCAGCTGCCGGGGGACCCATGGCACAGATACGCAGTATTTT
TRBJ2-7 | TRBV7-9 | . | . | CASSLKGGSGYEQYF | TGTGCCAGCAGCCTCAAAGGGGGGTCTGGCTACGAGCAGTACTTC
TRBJ2-1 | TRBV5-5 | TRBD2 | . | CASSATIGLAGGPNNEQFF | TGTGCCAGCAGCGCCACCATCGGACTAGCGGGAGGGCCCAACAATGAGCAGTTCTTC
TRBJ2-7 | TRBV15 | . | . | CATSRDQSYEQYF | TGTGCCACCAGCAGAGATCAATCTTACGAGCAGTACTTC
TRBJ2-7 | TRBV27 | TRBD2 | . | CASSFGRENYEQYF | TGTGCCAGCAGTTTTGGGCGGGAGAACTACGAGCAGTACTTC
TRBJ2-4 | TRBV18 | TRBD1 | . | CASSPPYRDRGRARGNIQYF | TGTGCCAGCTCACCCCCGTACCGGGACAGGGGGCGTGCGCGCGGAAACATTCAGTACTTC
TRBJ2-1 | TRBV6-6 | TRBD2 | . | CASSYTSGRVDEQFF | TGTGCCAGCAGTTACACTAGCGGGAGGGTCGATGAGCAGTTCTTC
TRBJ1-2 | TRBV7-9 | . | . | CASSPLPRGSAYGYTF | TGTGCCAGCAGCCCCCTACCCCGCGGCAGCGCCTATGGCTACACCTTC
TRBJ2-2 | TRBV7-9 | TRBD2 | . | CASSFLRERGTGELFF | TGTGCCAGCAGCTTTCTGCGGGAGAGAGGCACCGGGGAGCTGTTTTTT
TRBJ2-7 | TRBV21-1 | . | . | CASSKDEDRAYEQYF | TGTGCCAGCAGCAAAGATGAGGACAGAGCCTACGAGCAGTACTTC
TRBJ2-7 | TRBV13 | . | . | CASSLATSEQYF | TGTGCCAGCAGCTTAGCGACAAGCGAGCAGTACTTC
TRBJ2-6 | TRBV5-1 | . | . | CASSLESSGANVLTF | TGCGCCAGCAGCTTGGAGAGCTCTGGGGCCAACGTCCTGACTTTC
TRBJ1-4 | TRBV7-9 | . | few | CASSFWGEKLFF | TGTGCCAGCAGCTTTTGGGGCGAAAAACTGTTTTTT
TRBJ2-2 | TRBV10-3 | . | . | CAIYPQGANTGELFF | TGTGCCATCTACCCACAGGGTGCGAACACCGGGGAGCTGTTTTTT
TRBJ2-2 | TRBV4-3 | . | . | CASSSKGRRLNTGELFF | TGCGCCAGCAGCTCAAAGGGTCGCAGGCTGAACACCGGGGAGCTGTTTTTT
TRBJ2-1 | TRBV5-1 | . | . | CASSQGGFSYNEQFF | TGCGCCAGCAGCCAGGGGGGTTTCTCCTACAATGAGCAGTTCTTC
TRBJ1-2 | TRBV5-5 | . | . | CASSLGQGFGYTF | TGTGCCAGCAGCTTGGGGCAGGGTTTTGGCTACACCTTC
TRBJ2-6 | TRBV6-6 | . | . | CASSQPGAGANVLTF | TGTGCCAGCAGCCAGCCAGGGGCCGGGGCCAACGTCCTGACTTTC
TRBJ1-1 | TRBV7-9 | . | . | CASSLGVGSGAVEAFF | TGTGCCAGCAGCTTAGGGGTCGGGTCAGGGGCTGTTGAAGCTTTCTTT
TRBJ2-7 | TRBV7-2 | TRBD2 | . | CASSLSPSGVYEQYF | TGTGCCAGCAGCTTATCCCCTAGCGGGGTCTACGAGCAGTACTTC
TRBJ2-5 | TRBV7-6 | . | once | CASSLRFGLETQYF | TGTGCCAGCAGCCTCCGTTTCGGCTTGGAGACCCAGTACTTC
TRBJ2-3 | TRBV28 | . | . | CARLKRPSTDTQYF | TGTGCCAGGCTCAAGCGGCCGAGCACAGATACGCAGTATTTT
TRBJ1-2 | TRBV7-9 | TRBD1 | . | CASREKGAGYGYTF | TGTGCCAGCAGAGAAAAGGGGGCTGGCTATGGCTACACCTTC
TRBJ2-5 | TRBV15 | TRBD1 | . | CATSRRDSQETQYF | TGTGCCACCAGCAGACGGGACAGCCAAGAGACCCAGTACTTC
TRBJ2-7 | TRBV4-1 | . | . | CASSQAPLTSYEQYF | TGCGCCAGCAGCCAAGCCCCACTGACCTCCTACGAGCAGTACTTC
TRBJ2-6 | TRBV27 | TRBD1 | . | CASSLSTGTGVFSGANVLTF | TGTGCCAGCAGTTTATCGACCGGGACAGGGGTTTTCTCTGGGGCCAACGTCCTGACTTTC
TRBJ2-1 | TRBV5-4 | TRBD2 | . | CASSLAGTSPYNEQFF | TGTGCCAGCAGCTTGGCCGGGACTAGCCCCTACAATGAGCAGTTCTTC
TRBJ2-5 | TRBV11-2 | TRBD2 | . | CASSLETSVYQETQYF | TGTGCCAGCAGCTTAGAGACTAGCGTGTACCAAGAGACCCAGTACTTC
TRBJ1-5 | TRBV6-5 | . | . | CASSYAGMQPQHF | TGTGCCAGCAGTTACGCAGGGATGCAGCCCCAGCATTTT
TRBJ2-7 | TRBV30 | . | . | CAWSVRAGVLYEQYF | TGTGCCTGGAGTGTACGGGCAGGGGTTCTTTACGAGCAGTACTTC
TRBJ2-2 | TRBV10-2 | . | . | CASSELYQGNTGELFF | TGCGCCAGCAGTGAGCTTTACCAAGGGAACACCGGGGAGCTGTTTTTT